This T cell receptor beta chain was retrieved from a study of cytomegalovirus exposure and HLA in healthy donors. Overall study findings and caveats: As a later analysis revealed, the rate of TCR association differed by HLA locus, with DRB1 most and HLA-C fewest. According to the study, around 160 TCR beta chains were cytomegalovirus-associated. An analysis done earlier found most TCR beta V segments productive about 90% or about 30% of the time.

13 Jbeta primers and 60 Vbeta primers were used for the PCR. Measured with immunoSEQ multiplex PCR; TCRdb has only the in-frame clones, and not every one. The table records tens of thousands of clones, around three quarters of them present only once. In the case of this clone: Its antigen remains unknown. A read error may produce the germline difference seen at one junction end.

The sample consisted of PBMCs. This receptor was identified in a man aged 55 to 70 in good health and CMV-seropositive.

The CDR3 coding sequence is TGTTCCAGCAGCTCGGTAGGACAGGGCGCCTTTAGCTCCTACGAGCAGTACTTC. Translated, it gives CSSSSVGQGAFSSYEQYF. The chain combines TRBV7-9 with TRBJ2-7, with 8 positions matching TRBD1. CDR3 size: 18 residues. The germline V gene encodes CDR1 SEHNR and CDR2 FQNEAQ (reference sequence).